This TCR beta chain originates from a study of technical replicates of blood from a handful of donors. This clone appeared a few times. The V gene's germline CDR1 is KGHSY and CDR2 FQNENV. The ends were cut back, 6 bases at V and 6 bases at J, with 15 bases in the middle. The CDR3 loop spans 14 amino acids. Generated by immunoSEQ multiplex PCR, the TCRdb table keeps only in-frame clones and is missing some. The data show about 14,000 clones, approximately 80% seen once. The sequencing sample was made of PBMCs. This receptor was taken from a human donor in good health. The chain recombines TRBV16 with TRBJ2-1, with a weak D call TRBD2 (6 bases). CDR3 region: CASSRWEEVNEQFF. For the CDR3, the DNA is TGTGCCAGCAGTAGGTGGGAGGAGGTCAATGAGCAGTTCTTC.